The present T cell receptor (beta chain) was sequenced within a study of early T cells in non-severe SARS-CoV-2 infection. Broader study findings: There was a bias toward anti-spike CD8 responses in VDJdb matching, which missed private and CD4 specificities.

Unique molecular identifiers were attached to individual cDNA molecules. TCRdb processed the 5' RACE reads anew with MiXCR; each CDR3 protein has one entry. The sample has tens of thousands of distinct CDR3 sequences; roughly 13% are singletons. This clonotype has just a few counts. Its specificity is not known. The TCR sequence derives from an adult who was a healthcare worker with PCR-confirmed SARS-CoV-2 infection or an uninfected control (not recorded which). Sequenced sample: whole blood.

In DNA, the CDR3 is TGTGCCAGCAGCTTAGCGATTAGCGGGAGTTCGAACACCGGGGAGCTGTTTTTT. Translating gives CASSLAISGSSNTGELFF. The chain carries TRBV7-8 and TRBJ2-2; 9 bases fit TRBD2. The ends lost 0 bases at V and 0 bases at J; junction bases unmatched: 5. Germline V gene data show CDR1 as SGHVS and CDR2 as FQNEAQ. CDR3 length: 18 residues.